Presented here are 23 T cell receptor beta chains from one specimen sequenced in a study of blood T cell repertoires in COVID-19. Produced via immunoSEQ multiplex PCR; TCRdb's table is partial and in-frame only. The sample holds 200,000 to 300,000 clones, approximately 86% seen once. The sequenced sample was peripheral blood. These receptor sequences come from a man aged 60 to 75 who had recovered from COVID-19.

This clone has just one count. This chain joins TRBV5-6 and TRBJ2-2; D remains unclear. V lost 4 bases to trimming and J lost 6 bases, with 13 bases between them. The CDR3 runs to 14 residues. Germline V CDR1 and CDR2: SGHDT, YYEEEE. The CDR3 DNA reads as TGTGCCAGCAGCCATACCGCCCGGTCCGGGGAGCTGTTTTTT. Translated, it gives CASSHTARSGELFF.

This rearrangement joins TRBV14 to TRBJ2-1; 8 bases line up with TRBD2. The trim removed 3 bases at V and 1 base at J, leaving 2 bases unmatched. The CDR3 spans 15 residues. The V gene's germline CDR1 is SGHDN and CDR2 FVKESK. The CDR3 DNA reads TGTGCCAGCAGCCAGGAGCGGGGGTCCTACAATGAGCAGTTCTTC. It codes for CASSQERGSYNEQFF.

The chain is built from TRBV19 and TRBJ1-5; TRBD1 agrees at 7 bases. The ends lost 7 bases at V and 0 bases at J; junction bases unmatched: 18. This CDR3 is 19 amino acids long. CDR1 and CDR2 from the germline V gene are LNHDA and SQIVND (reference sequence). This CDR3 is CASTESRGQLMYSNQPQHF. As DNA, the CDR3 is TGTGCCAGTACCGAGTCGAGGGGACAGTTAATGTATAGCAATCAGCCCCAGCATTTT.

The rearrangement links TRBV5-1 to TRBJ2-5; 7 nucleotides line up with TRBD1. The CDR3 consists of 16 residues. Germline CDR1 reads SGHRS; CDR2 reads YFSETQ. V was pared by 0 bases and J by 4 bases, with 9 bases of the junction left unmatched. Here the CDR3 reads CASSLARTGLGETQYF. The CDR3 DNA sequence: TGCGCCAGCAGCTTGGCCCGGACAGGCCTTGGAGAGACCCAGTACTTC.

The genes are TRBV19 and TRBJ1-6, with D maybe TRBD1 (5 bases). This CDR3 is 15 amino acids long. Trimming pared 6 bases from V and 7 bases from J, leaving 16 bases between. Germline loops: CDR1 LNHDA, CDR2 SQIVND (reference sequence). The CDR3 protein is CASRPGIKGNSPLHF. The CDR3 bases are TGTGCCAGTAGGCCAGGAATAAAGGGGAATTCACCCCTCCACTTT.

V gene TRBV6-6 combines with J gene TRBJ1-4; 9 bases agree with TRBD1. Germline-derived CDR1 and CDR2 are MNHNY and SVGAGI (reference sequence). J was trimmed by 8 bases and V by 4 bases; bases with no gene match: 5. The CDR3 length is 14 residues. The CDR3 nucleotides are TGTGCCAGCAGTTCGGGACAGGGTGGAGAAAAACTGTTTTTT. Residues: CASSSGQGGEKLFF.

This clone was seen once. The rearrangement links TRBV3-1 (or the pseudogene TRBV3-2) to TRBJ2-1, with a weak D call TRBD1 (5 bases). V was pared by 1 base and J by 6 bases, with 10 bases between. CDR3 length: 14 residues. Looked up from germline, CDR1 is LGHDT and CDR2 is YNNKEL (reference sequence). The CDR3 sequence is CASSQVSGRNEQFF. The CDR3 DNA reads as TGTGCCAGCAGCCAAGTCTCAGGGCGCAATGAGCAGTTCTTC.

The CDR3 bases are TGCGCCAGCAGCTTGAAAGAGGCCGGGGAGCTGTTTTTT. Translation: CASSLKEAGELFF. The chain links TRBV5-1 to TRBJ2-2, with D hard to call. Per the germline V gene, CDR1 is SGHRS and CDR2 is YFSETQ. CDR3 size: 13 residues. V was shortened by 1 base and J by 6 bases, with 7 bases between the two germline ends.

The chain uses TRBV6-5 and TRBJ1-3; the match to TRBD1 covers 7 bases. Germline CDR1 and CDR2: MNHEY and SVGAGI. The trim removed 5 bases at V and 3 bases at J, leaving 4 bases unmatched. The CDR3 covers 14 residues. The CDR3, as DNA: TGTGCCAGCAGTACCGACAGGGTTGGAAACACCATATATTTT. Amino acids: CASSTDRVGNTIYF.

The chain recombines TRBV7-9 with TRBJ2-1; 12 bases agree with TRBD2. The germline gives CDR1 SEHNR, CDR2 FQNEAQ (reference sequence). The CDR3 has 17 residues. Trimming at V came to 3 bases and at J to 9 bases, leaving 12 bases not matched to a gene. The CDR3 sequence: CASSFAVSSGGASEQFF. CDR3 nucleotide sequence: TGTGCCAGCAGCTTCGCCGTTTCTAGCGGGGGGGCGAGTGAGCAGTTCTTC.

The chain recombines TRBV4-2 with TRBJ1-3, with D tentatively TRBD1 (5 bases). Trimming left V 0 bases short and J 2 bases short, with 17 bases between. This CDR3 is built from 18 residues. CDR1 is LGHNA and CDR2 is YNFKEQ in the germline V gene. The CDR3 here is CASSQDMGLAPTGNTIYF. The CDR3 nucleotides are TGTGCCAGCAGCCAAGATATGGGACTTGCGCCTACTGGAAACACCATATATTTT.

The rearrangement uses TRBV30 and TRBJ1-1, with a possible D match to TRBD1 (6 bases). CDR3 size: 14 residues. V shed 8 bases and J shed 3 bases, with 19 bases lying between them. The germline CDR1 and CDR2 sequences are GTSNPN and SVGIG (reference sequence). Here the CDR3 DNA reads TGTGCCCTTGGGAGGGGGGGTCTACACACTGAAGCTTTCTTT. Amino acid sequence: CALGRGGLHTEAFF.

J is TRBJ2-3 and V is TRBV2, with D hard to call. The CDR3 consists of 15 residues. The V and J ends lost 4 bases and 5 bases respectively, with 16 bases between them. CDR1 and CDR2 from the germline V gene are SNHLY and FYNNEI. CDR3 in DNA: TGTGCCAGCAGTGGTTTTGAGCTATCTATAGATACGCAGTATTTT. Its translation is CASSGFELSIDTQYF.

This clone is a singleton in its sample. The V and J genes are TRBV18 and TRBJ2-7; D ambiguous. V was trimmed by 6 bases and J by 0 bases, leaving 6 bases between them. The CDR3 has 12 amino acids. The V gene's germline CDR1 is KGHSH and CDR2 LQKENI. CDR3: CASSLSSYEQYF. The CDR3 nucleotides are TGTGCCAGCTCTCTCAGCTCCTACGAGCAGTACTTC.

The V gene is TRBV7-6, the J gene TRBJ1-1, with TRBD1 matching over 7 bases. Germline CDR1 reads SGHVS; CDR2 reads FNYEAQ. The CDR3 loop spans 14 amino acids. V lost 4 bases to trimming and J lost 1 base; unmatched junction nucleotides: 3. The CDR3 sequence: CASSSGQWNTEAFF. CDR3 DNA sequence: TGTGCCAGCAGCTCGGGACAGTGGAACACTGAAGCTTTCTTT.

The genes are TRBV24-1 and TRBJ1-1, with D unresolved. Trimming stripped 5 bases from V and 10 bases from J, with 13 bases between. The CDR3 is made up of 12 amino acids. CDR1 and CDR2 from the germline V gene are KGHDR and SFDVKD. CDR3 loop: CATSARGTRAFF. The CDR3 region has the DNA TGTGCCACCAGTGCCCGGGGTACAAGAGCTTTCTTT.

The chain carries TRBV18 and TRBJ1-2; tentatively, D is TRBD1 (5 bases). The CDR3 length is 15 residues. V was pared by 2 bases and J by 2 bases, with 12 bases between. Germline V gene sequence: CDR1 KGHSH, CDR2 LQKENI. In DNA form, the CDR3 reads TGTGCCAGCTCACCAATAAAGGGGAGGAACTATGGCTACACCTTC. This gives the protein CASSPIKGRNYGYTF.

The chain is built from TRBV4-1 and TRBJ2-1, with TRBD2 matching over 11 bases. Germline V gives CDR1 MGHRA, CDR2 YSYEKL. This CDR3 contains 17 residues. V was pared by 1 base and J by 4 bases, with 6 bases of the junction left unmatched. CDR3 loop: CASSQGLTSGAYNEQFF. CDR3 DNA: TGCGCCAGCAGCCAAGGATTGACTAGCGGGGCGTACAATGAGCAGTTCTTC.

This chain connects TRBV5-4 to TRBJ2-1, with D maybe TRBD2 (6 bases). The CDR3 is made up of 15 amino acids. The V and J ends lost 4 bases and 1 base respectively, with 12 bases between them. Germline V gene sequence: CDR1 SGHNT, CDR2 YYREEE (reference sequence). The CDR3 reads CASSAGISSYNEQFF. As DNA, the CDR3 is TGTGCCAGCAGCGCGGGAATTAGTTCCTACAATGAGCAGTTCTTC.

This clone has only a few counts. This sequence joins TRBV5-1 and TRBJ2-7; 9 nucleotides line up with TRBD1. Germline CDR1 reads SGHRS; CDR2 reads YFSETQ. The CDR3 consists of 15 residues. V gave up 4 bases and J gave up 1 base; unmatched junction bases: 6. The CDR3 loop is CASSPLGQGSYEQYF. For the CDR3, the DNA is TGCGCCAGCAGCCCGCTGGGACAGGGATCCTACGAGCAGTACTTC.

The chain is built from TRBV7-9 and TRBJ1-6; D is uncertain. The V end was cut by 6 bases, the J end by 9 bases, with 9 bases between. This CDR3 is built from 12 residues. The germline V gene encodes CDR1 SEHNR and CDR2 FQNEAQ (reference sequence). CDR3 in amino acids: CASRSLGSPLHF. The CDR3 DNA sequence: TGTGCCAGCAGGAGTCTCGGTTCACCCCTCCACTTT.

With regard to this clone: One junction end disagrees with the germline gene, perhaps due to a read error. The V and J genes are TRBV9 and TRBJ1-1; D possibly corresponds to TRBD1 (5 bases). Germline lookup yields CDR1 SGDLS and CDR2 YYNGEE. The CDR3 is 17 amino acids. CDR3 loop: CVSSVKGTSGVGTEAFF. The CDR3 DNA reads TGTGTCAGCAGCGTAAAAGGGACTTCGGGGGTGGGCACTGAAGCTTTCTTT. Based on the CDR3 plus reference TRBV9 and TRBJ1-1, the full variable domain is DSGVTQTPKHLITATGQRVTLRCSPRSGDLSVYWYQQSLDQGLQFLIQYYNGEERAKGNILERFSAQQFPDLHSELNLSSLELGDSALYFCVSSVKGTSGVGTEAFFGQGTRLTVV.

The V and J genes are TRBV20-1 and TRBJ2-3; TRBD2 matches at 15 bases. The V gene's germline CDR1 is DFQATT and CDR2 SNEGSKA (reference sequence). The V and J ends lost 3 bases and 0 bases, in that order; junction bases with no gene match: 4. This CDR3 is built from 17 residues. In DNA, the CDR3 is TGCAGTGCTAGTGGGACTAGCGGGGGGAGAAGCACAGATACGCAGTATTTT. It codes for CSASGTSGGRSTDTQYF.